Sequencing of this T cell receptor (beta chain) was carried out in a study of OX40 agonist ivuxolimab in advanced cancers. Study in general: The eligibility criteria allowed prior anti-PD-1, anti-PD-L1 or anti-CTLA-4 therapy, and under 50% had some. The study's findings and limits: The mean number of expanded clones was higher in CD8+ T cells than in CD4+. Low normalized clonal expansion also occurred in some nonresponding patients.

A note on this clone: The antigen remains unidentified.

The repertoire was sequenced with immunoSEQ multiplex PCR; TCRdb's copy has only in-frame clones and lacks some. Among 25,000 to 35,000 clones listed, about 76% were seen once. This TCR came from an adult with an advanced solid tumor such as melanoma, head and neck, liver or kidney cancer. The material sequenced was CD4+ or CD8+ T cells sorted from blood, taken in a trial of the OX40 agonist ivuxolimab.

CDR3 protein: CASSQTGADTEAFF. As DNA, the CDR3 is TGTGCCAGCAGCCAGACAGGGGCGGACACTGAAGCTTTCTTT. This rearrangement joins TRBV7-3 to TRBJ1-1; 8 bases agree with TRBD1. Germline CDR1 is SGHTA and CDR2 is FQGTGA. This CDR3 has 14 amino acids. The ends lost 5 bases at V and 3 bases at J; junction bases unmatched: 5.